A selection of T cell receptor beta chains follows, all from one sample in a study of T cells in Graves' hyperthyroidism and ophthalmopathy. In TCRdb, the multiplex PCR reads were re-called with MiXCR into one record per CDR3 protein. This table holds some 420,000 distinct CDR3 sequences, roughly an eighth found once. Sample: blood. These receptors were taken from a young woman with Graves' hyperthyroidism. CDR3s leave out the opening cysteine and the closing phenylalanine or tryptophan.

v_gene	j_gene	CDR3aa
TRBV28	TRBJ1-4	ASRPTGGNEKLF
TRBV7-2	TRBJ1-2	ASSQSGGEGYT
TRBV13	TRBJ2-3	ASSWGLAVRRSTDTQY
TRBV19	TRBJ2-7	ASSIDGLAGVNEQY
TRBV6-2/TRBV6-3	TRBJ2-3	ASSYLAGVFSTDTQY
TRBV6-1	TRBJ2-1	ASSPKLRVFDEQF
TRBV7-8	TRBJ2-7	ASSAGWTGGPNEQY
TRBV29-1	TRBJ2-3	SVAGGIGGDTQY
TRBV4-1	TRBJ2-7	ASSQFHITGGSSYEQY
TRBV10-3	TRBJ2-1	ATLDTEQF
TRBV5-1	TRBJ1-1	ASSLDRQNTEAF
TRBV28	TRBJ1-1	ASSLTTAEAF
TRBV30	TRBJ1-2	AWSGTGGGLNYGYT
TRBV30	TRBJ2-5	AWSSPDRGGETQY
TRBV18	TRBJ1-2	ASSPIRDRGNYGYT
TRBV6-1	TRBJ1-1	ASSSTGQGVTEAF
TRBV20-1	TRBJ1-3	SASFQGTGNTIY
TRBV7-9	TRBJ2-3	ASSLRERDTQY
TRBV6-1	TRBJ2-3	ASSDASEPDTQY
TRBV2	TRBJ2-5	ASSGKQTNQETQY
TRBV30	TRBJ1-5	AWSSTRLSNQPQH
TRBV7-9	TRBJ2-3	ASSRNSGMADTQY
TRBV7-8	TRBJ2-5	ASTSPEQETQY
TRBV29-1	TRBJ1-2	SVGGIYGYT
TRBV5-1	TRBJ2-3	ASSLGVGTSVPDTQY
TRBV2	TRBJ2-7	ASTGGGLGYEQY
TRBV30	TRBJ1-1	AWSDWDRDTEAF
TRBV19	TRBJ2-3	ASRDRGRPDTQY
TRBV7-2	TRBJ2-5	ASSSRRQGPLETQY
TRBV6-2/TRBV6-3	TRBJ2-1	ASSYIGYSYNEQF
TRBV12-3/TRBV12-4	TRBJ1-5	ASSGEGNQPQH
TRBV29-1	TRBJ2-7	SVTFFQGREQY
TRBV2	TRBJ1-1	ASTAHPDRGTEAF
TRBV3-1	TRBJ1-4	ASSLRQKNEKLF
TRBV11-1	TRBJ2-7	ASSGRLVLFYEQY
TRBV20-1	TRBJ2-1	SASTSGRVFEQF
TRBV15	TRBJ1-2	ATSDYREANGYT